This T cell receptor (beta chain) is from a study of shared clonotypes between healthy human individuals. General observations from the study: Although depth was large, rarefaction showed that sequencing of the sorted subsets was incomplete.

In its sample, this clone was seen a few times. Its antigen is still unknown. Distinct nucleotide sequences in the sample also encode this CDR3. The V end was cut by 5 bases, the J end by 4 bases, with 14 bases between. The CDR3 is made up of 14 amino acids. The V gene's germline CDR1 is MNHEY and CDR2 SMNVEV (reference sequence). Cells designated naive CD8 were CD45RO-negative and were positively selected for CCR7, with terminally differentiated effector memory CD45RA+ cells excluded. Repertoires were generated with immunoSEQ multiplex PCR, while TCRdb's copy carries only in-frame clones and drops some. The sample yields some 2,000,000 clones, less than 95% seen once.

Sequencing was carried out using naive CD8+ T cells sorted from blood. The sequence derives from a man aged 18 to 29 in good health. V usage is TRBV27 and J usage is TRBJ1-2; perhaps TRBD1 as D (5 bases). The DNA for the CDR3 is TGTGCCAGCAGTCCGGGGACGGCGTTCTATGGCTACACCTTC. Translation: CASSPGTAFYGYTF.